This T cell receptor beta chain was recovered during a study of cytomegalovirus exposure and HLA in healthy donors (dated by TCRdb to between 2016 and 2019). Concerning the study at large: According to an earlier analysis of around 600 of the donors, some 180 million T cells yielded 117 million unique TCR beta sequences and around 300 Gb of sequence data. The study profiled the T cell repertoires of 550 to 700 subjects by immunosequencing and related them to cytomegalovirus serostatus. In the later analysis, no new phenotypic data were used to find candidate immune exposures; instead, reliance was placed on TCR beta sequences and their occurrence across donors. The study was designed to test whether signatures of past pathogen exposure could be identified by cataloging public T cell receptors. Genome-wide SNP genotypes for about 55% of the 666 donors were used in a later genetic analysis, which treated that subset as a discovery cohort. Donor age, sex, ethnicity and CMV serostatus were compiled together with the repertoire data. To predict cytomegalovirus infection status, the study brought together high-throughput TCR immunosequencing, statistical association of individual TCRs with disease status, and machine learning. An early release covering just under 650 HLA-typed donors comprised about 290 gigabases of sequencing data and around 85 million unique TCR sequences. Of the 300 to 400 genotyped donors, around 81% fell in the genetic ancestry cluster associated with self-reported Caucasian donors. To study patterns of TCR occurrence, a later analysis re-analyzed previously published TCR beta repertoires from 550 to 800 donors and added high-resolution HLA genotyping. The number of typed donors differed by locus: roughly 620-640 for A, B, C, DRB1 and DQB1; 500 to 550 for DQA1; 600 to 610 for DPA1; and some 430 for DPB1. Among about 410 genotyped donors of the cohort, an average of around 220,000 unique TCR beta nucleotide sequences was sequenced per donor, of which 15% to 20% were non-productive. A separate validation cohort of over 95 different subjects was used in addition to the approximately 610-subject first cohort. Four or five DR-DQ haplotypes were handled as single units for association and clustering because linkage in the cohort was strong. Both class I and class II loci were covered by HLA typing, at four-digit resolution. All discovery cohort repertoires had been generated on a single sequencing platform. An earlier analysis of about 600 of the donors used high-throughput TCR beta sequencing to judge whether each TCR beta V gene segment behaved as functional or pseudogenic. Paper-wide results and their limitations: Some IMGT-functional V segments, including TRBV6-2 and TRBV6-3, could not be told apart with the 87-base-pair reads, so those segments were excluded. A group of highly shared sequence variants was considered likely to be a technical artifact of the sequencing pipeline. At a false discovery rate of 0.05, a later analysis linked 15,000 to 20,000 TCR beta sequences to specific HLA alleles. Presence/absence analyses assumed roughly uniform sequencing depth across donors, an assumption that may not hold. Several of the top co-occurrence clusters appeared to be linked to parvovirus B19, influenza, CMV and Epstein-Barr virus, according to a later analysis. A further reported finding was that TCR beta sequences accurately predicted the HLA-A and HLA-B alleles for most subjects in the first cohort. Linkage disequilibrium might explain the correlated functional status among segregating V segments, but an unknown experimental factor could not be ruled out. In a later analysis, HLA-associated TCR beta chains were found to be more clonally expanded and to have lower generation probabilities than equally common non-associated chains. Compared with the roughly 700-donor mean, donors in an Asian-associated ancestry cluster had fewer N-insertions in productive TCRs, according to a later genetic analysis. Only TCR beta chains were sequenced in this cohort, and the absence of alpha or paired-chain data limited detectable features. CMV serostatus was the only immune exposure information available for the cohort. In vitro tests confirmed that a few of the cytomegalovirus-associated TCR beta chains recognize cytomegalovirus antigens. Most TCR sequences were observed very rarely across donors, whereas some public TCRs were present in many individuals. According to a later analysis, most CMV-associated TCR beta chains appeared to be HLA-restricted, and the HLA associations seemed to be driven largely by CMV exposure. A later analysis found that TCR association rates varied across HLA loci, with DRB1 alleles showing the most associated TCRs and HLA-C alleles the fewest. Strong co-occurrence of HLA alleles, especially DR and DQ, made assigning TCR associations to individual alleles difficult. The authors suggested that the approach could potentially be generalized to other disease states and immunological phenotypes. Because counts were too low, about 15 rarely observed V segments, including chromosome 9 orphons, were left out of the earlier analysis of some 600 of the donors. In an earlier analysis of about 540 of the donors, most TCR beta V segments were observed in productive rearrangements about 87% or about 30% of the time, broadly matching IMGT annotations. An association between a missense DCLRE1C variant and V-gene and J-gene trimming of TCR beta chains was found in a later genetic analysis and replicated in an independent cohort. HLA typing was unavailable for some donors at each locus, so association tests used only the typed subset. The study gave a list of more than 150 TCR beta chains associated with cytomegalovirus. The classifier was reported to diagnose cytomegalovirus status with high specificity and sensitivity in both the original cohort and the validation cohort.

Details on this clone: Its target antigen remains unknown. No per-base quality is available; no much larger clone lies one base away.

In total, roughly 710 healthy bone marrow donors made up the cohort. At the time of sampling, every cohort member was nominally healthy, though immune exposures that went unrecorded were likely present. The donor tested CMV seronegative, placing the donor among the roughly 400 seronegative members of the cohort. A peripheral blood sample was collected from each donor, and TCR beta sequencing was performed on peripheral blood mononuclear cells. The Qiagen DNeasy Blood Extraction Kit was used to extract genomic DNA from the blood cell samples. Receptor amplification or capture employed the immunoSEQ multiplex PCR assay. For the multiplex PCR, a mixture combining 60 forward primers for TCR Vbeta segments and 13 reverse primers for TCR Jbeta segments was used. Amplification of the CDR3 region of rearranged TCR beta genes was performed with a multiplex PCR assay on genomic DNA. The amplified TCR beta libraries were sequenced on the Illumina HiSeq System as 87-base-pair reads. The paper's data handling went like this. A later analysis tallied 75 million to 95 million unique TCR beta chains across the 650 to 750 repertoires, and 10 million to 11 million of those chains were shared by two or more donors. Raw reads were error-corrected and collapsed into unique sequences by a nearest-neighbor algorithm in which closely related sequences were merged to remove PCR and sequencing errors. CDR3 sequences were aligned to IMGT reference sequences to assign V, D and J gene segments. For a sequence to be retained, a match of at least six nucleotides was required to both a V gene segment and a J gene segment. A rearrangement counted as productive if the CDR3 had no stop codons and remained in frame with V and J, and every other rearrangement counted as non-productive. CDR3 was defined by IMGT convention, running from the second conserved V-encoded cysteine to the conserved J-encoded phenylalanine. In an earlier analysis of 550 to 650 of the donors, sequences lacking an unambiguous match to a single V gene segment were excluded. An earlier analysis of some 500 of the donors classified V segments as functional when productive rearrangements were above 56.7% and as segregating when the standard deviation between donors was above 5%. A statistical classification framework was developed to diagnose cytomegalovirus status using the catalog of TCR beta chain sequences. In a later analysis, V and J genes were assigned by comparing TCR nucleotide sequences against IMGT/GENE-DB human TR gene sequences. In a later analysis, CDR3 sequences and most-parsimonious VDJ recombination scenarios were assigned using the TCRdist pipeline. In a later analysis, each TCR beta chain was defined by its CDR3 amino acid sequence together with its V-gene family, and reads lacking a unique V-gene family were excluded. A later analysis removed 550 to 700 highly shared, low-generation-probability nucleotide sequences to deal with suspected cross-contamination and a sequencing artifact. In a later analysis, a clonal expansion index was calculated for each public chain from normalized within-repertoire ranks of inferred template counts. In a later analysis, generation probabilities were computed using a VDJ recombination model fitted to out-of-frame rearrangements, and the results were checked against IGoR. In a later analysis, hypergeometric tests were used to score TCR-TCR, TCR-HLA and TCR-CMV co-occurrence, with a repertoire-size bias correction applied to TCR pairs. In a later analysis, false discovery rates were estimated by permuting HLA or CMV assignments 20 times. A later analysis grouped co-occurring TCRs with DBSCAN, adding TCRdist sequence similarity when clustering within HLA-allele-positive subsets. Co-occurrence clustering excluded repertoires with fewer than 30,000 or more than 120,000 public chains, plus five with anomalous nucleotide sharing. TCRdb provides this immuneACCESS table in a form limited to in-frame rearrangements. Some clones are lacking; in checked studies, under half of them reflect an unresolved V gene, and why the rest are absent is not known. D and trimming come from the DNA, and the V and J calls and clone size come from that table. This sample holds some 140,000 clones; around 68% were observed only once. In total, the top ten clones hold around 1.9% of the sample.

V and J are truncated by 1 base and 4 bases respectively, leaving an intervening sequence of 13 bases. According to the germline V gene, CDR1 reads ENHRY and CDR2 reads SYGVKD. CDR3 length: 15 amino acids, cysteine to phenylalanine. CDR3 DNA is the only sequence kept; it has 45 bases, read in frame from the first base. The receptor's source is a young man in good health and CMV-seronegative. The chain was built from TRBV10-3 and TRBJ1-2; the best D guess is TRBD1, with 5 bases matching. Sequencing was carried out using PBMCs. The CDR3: CAISEWGLGGYGYTF. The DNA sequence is TGTGCCATCAGTGAGTGGGGTCTCGGGGGCTATGGCTACACCTTC.